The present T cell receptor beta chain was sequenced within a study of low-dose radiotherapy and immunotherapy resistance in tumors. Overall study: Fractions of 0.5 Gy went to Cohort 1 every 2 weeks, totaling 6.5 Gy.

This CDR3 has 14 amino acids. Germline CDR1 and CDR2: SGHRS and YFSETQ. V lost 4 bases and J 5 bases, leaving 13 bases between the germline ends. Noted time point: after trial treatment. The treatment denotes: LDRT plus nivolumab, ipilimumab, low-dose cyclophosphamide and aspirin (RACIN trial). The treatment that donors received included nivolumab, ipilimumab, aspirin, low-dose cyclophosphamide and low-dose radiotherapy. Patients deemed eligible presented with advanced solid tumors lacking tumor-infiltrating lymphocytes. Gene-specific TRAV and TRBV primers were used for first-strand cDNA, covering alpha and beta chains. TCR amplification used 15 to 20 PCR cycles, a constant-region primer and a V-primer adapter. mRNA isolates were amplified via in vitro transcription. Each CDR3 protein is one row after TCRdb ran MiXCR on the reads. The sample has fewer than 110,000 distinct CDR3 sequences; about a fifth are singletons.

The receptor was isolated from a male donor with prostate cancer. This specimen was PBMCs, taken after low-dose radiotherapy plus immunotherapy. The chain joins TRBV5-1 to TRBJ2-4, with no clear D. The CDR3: CASSPGPDQNIQYF. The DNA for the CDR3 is TGCGCCAGCAGCCCCGGACCGGACCAAAACATTCAGTACTTC.